This passage covers 13 T cell receptor beta chains from one sample sequenced in a study of blood T cell repertoires in COVID-19. Clones were read by immunoSEQ multiplex PCR, and TCRdb kept only the in-frame ones, dropping some. There are around 270,000 clones in the sample; 80% to 85% occur only once, and 1.5% lies in the top ten. The sequenced sample was peripheral blood. The receptor set was obtained from a woman in her forties who had recovered from COVID-19.

This chain links TRBV29-1 with TRBJ2-7; possible D gene TRBD1, 7 bases. Per the germline V gene, CDR1 is SQVTM and CDR2 is ANQGSEA. V was trimmed by 4 bases and J by 4 bases, leaving 17 bases between them. The CDR3 sequence is 14 residues long. The CDR3 nucleotides are TGCAGCGTTGTGACAGGGAGTGGAGGGTACGAGCAGTACTTC. As protein: CSVVTGSGGYEQYF.

The V call is TRBV7-2, the J call TRBJ2-3, with 9 bases fitting TRBD1. J gave up 1 base and V 5 bases, and 4 bases lay outside the gene matches. Germline lookup yields CDR1 SGHTA and CDR2 FQGNSA. The CDR3 spans 15 residues. This chain's CDR3 is CASSPQGAGTDTQYF. The CDR3 DNA reads TGTGCCAGCAGCCCACAGGGGGCTGGCACAGATACGCAGTATTTT.

The V call is TRBV3-1 (or the pseudogene TRBV3-2), the J call TRBJ2-7; perhaps TRBD2 as D (5 bases). The V gene lost 2 bases and the J gene lost 5 bases, with 10 bases spanning the gap. The CDR3 covers 13 residues. Germline lookup yields CDR1 LGHDT and CDR2 YNNKEL (reference sequence). In DNA form, the CDR3 reads TGTGCCAGCAGCCAAACTATCGGGGACGAGCAGTACTTC. This sequence encodes CASSQTIGDEQYF.

The rearrangement uses TRBV6-1 and TRBJ1-5, with D unclear. V lost 4 bases to trimming and J lost 5 bases, with 18 bases between them. CDR3 length equals 16 residues. Germline lookup yields CDR1 MNHNS and CDR2 SASEGT. CDR3 DNA sequence: TGTGCCAGCAGTGGGCCTCGGGGATATGATGATCAGCCCCAGCATTTT. It yields the protein CASSGPRGYDDQPQHF.

The CDR3 DNA sequence: TGTGCCAGCAGCCCCCGAGGGGCTAGCGGAGAGACCCAGTACTTC. This encodes CASSPRGASGETQYF. The V call is TRBV7-2, the J call TRBJ2-5, with 7 bases fitting TRBD2. The length of the CDR3 is 15 residues. V gave up 5 bases and J gave up 4 bases; unmatched junction bases: 10. In germline, CDR1 is SGHTA, CDR2 FQGNSA. The variable domain in full, completed from reference TRBV7-2 and TRBJ2-5, reads GAGVSQSPSNKVTEKGKDVELRCDPISGHTALYWYRQSLGQGLEFLIYFQGNSAPDKSGLPSDRFSAERTGGSVSTLTIQRTQQEDSAVYLCASSPRGASGETQYFGPGTRLLVL.

This chain connects TRBV6-6 to TRBJ2-7; weak D call: TRBD2 (6 bases). Trimming left V 4 bases short and J 3 bases short, with 7 bases between. Germline V gene data show CDR1 as MNHNY and CDR2 as SVGAGI (reference sequence). The CDR3 sequence is 12 residues long. CDR3 amino acids: CASSSGGYEQYF. CDR3 coding DNA: TGTGCCAGCAGTTCCGGGGGCTACGAGCAGTACTTC.

V is TRBV5-1 and J is TRBJ2-3; D gene ambiguous. V lost 4 bases and J 3 bases, leaving 6 bases between the germline ends. CDR1 and CDR2 (germline): SGHRS, YFSETQ. The CDR3 is 12 residues long. The CDR3 loop is CASSLTTDTQYF. The CDR3 DNA reads TGCGCCAGCAGCCTTACTACAGATACGCAGTATTTT.

The table lists this clone with a count of one. CDR3 bases: TGTGCCAGCAGTCCGTCGGGGGGACAGGGTAAAAAACTGTTTTTT. The encoded protein is CASSPSGGQGKKLFF. The chain links TRBV28 to TRBJ1-4; TRBD1 matches 9 bases. Germline V gives CDR1 MDHEN, CDR2 SYDVKM. The CDR3 length is 15 residues. V shed 5 bases, J shed 9 bases, and the junction held 10 bases outside the gene matches.

J is TRBJ1-1 and V is TRBV5-4; 8 nucleotides align to TRBD1. The germline V gene encodes CDR1 SGHNT and CDR2 YYREEE (reference sequence). J gave up 0 bases and V 0 bases, and 4 bases lay outside the gene matches. CDR3 length: 16 amino acids. Written as DNA, the CDR3 is TGTGCCAGCAGCTTGGCAGGGGGCGGGATGAACACTGAAGCTTTCTTT. Residues: CASSLAGGGMNTEAFF.

V is TRBV11-2 and J is TRBJ2-3, with D possibly TRBD2 on 6 matching bases. Germline-derived CDR1 and CDR2 are SGHAT and FQNNGV. The CDR3 totals 15 residues. V lost 5 bases and J 14 bases, leaving 26 bases between the germline ends. The CDR3 is CASSSLRDSVGNRYF. DNA for the CDR3: TGTGCCAGCAGCAGCCTCCGGGACTCAGTTGGGAATCGGTATTTT.

The V call is TRBV5-1, the J call TRBJ1-1; D ambiguous. The CDR3 is made up of 13 amino acids. V lost 0 bases to trimming and J lost 8 bases, with 11 bases between them. Looked up from germline, CDR1 is SGHRS and CDR2 is YFSETQ. CDR3: CASSLGQLSEAFF. CDR3 in DNA: TGCGCCAGCAGCTTGGGACAACTGTCCGAAGCTTTCTTT. Based on the CDR3 plus reference TRBV5-1 and TRBJ1-1, the full variable domain is KAGVTQTPRYLIKTRGQQVTLSCSPISGHRSVSWYQQTPGQGLQFLFEYFSETQRNKGNFPGRFSGRQFSNSRSEMNVSTLELGDSALYLCASSLGQLSEAFFGQGTRLTVV.

As to this clone: One junction end does not reproduce the germline sequence, and a read error may be involved. This same CDR3 is encoded by further DNA sequences in the sample. The chain joins TRBV5-1 to TRBJ1-2; perhaps TRBD1 as D (6 bases). CDR1 and CDR2 from the germline V gene are SGHRS and YFSETQ. The CDR3 totals 12 residues. The CDR3 region has the DNA TGCGCCAGCAGTTTGGACAGTTATGGCTACACCTTC. Protein product: CASSLDSYGYTF.

The J gene is TRBJ2-1, the V gene TRBV24-1, with D possibly being TRBD1 (6 bases). The CDR3 spans 17 residues. The germline CDR1 and CDR2 sequences are KGHDR and SFDVKD. Deletions cut 5 bases from V and 5 bases from J, with 21 bases between. CDR3 DNA: TGTGCCACCAGTGTTGTAGTGGGTTCTCCAGGGGACAATGAGCAGTTCTTC. This gives the protein CATSVVVGSPGDNEQFF.